This entry lists 20 T cell receptor beta chains sequenced from one sample in a study of shared clonotypes between healthy human individuals. The naive CD8 population came from CD45RO-negative cells selected for CCR7, without terminally differentiated effector memory CD45RA+ cells. Assay used: immunoSEQ multiplex PCR; TCRdb lists only in-frame clones, some missing. Seen here are 2 million to 2.5 million clones, roughly 91% observed once, and the top ten hold roughly 1.7%. The sample comprised naive CD8+ T cells from PBMCs. All receptors come from a man younger than 35 in good health. Some clones in this sample may be carry-over from other donors' samples.

The V gene is TRBV19, the J gene TRBJ2-5; unclear D gene. The CDR3 extends over 13 amino acids. Germline CDR1 LNHDA, CDR2 SQIVND (reference sequence). V dropped 10 bases and J dropped 0 bases, with 12 bases sitting between them. CDR3: CAIDKQHQETQYF. Here the CDR3 DNA reads TGTGCCATTGACAAGCAACACCAAGAGACCCAGTACTTC.

This clone was detected once. J is TRBJ2-7 and V is TRBV11-2; D assignment may be TRBD1 or TRBD2 (6 bases each). V was cut by 1 base and J by 2 bases, with 15 bases left in between. The CDR3 runs to 16 residues. Germline CDR1 reads SGHAT; CDR2 reads FQNNGV. CDR3 amino acids: CASSLVGGQFPYEQYF. The CDR3 DNA sequence: TGTGCCAGCAGCTTAGTAGGGGGGCAGTTCCCCTACGAGCAGTACTTC.

The chain employs TRBV27 and TRBJ2-7, with 12 bases matching TRBD2. J gave up 2 bases and V 7 bases, and 3 bases lay outside the gene matches. The CDR3 length is 14 residues. Looked up from germline, CDR1 is MNHEY and CDR2 is SMNVEV (reference sequence). The CDR3 nucleotides read TGTGCCAGCACGACTAGCGGGGGCACCTACGAGCAGTACTTC. Translated: CASTTSGGTYEQYF.

The rearrangement links TRBV30 to TRBJ1-2, with D perhaps matching TRBD1 (6 bases). In germline, CDR1 is GTSNPN, CDR2 SVGIG (reference sequence). This CDR3 contains 13 residues. For the CDR3, the DNA is TGTGCTGGGTGGTCGGCCGTCGGGACAGGCTACACCTTC. Amino acids: CAGWSAVGTGYTF.

V and J are TRBV10-1 and TRBJ2-5; TRBD1 aligns across 7 bases. J lost 5 bases, V lost 6 bases, and 9 bases had no gene match. This CDR3 spans 14 amino acids. Germline-derived CDR1 and CDR2 are WNHNN and SYGVQD (reference sequence). The CDR3 region is CASRDQTGWETQYF. CDR3 DNA sequence: TGCGCCAGCAGGGACCAGACAGGGTGGGAGACCCAGTACTTC.

The V gene is TRBV27, the J gene TRBJ2-3; 7 bases are shared with TRBD1. Looked up from germline, CDR1 is MNHEY and CDR2 is SMNVEV (reference sequence). J gave up 2 bases and V 2 bases, and 13 bases lay outside the gene matches. The CDR3 has 18 amino acids. CDR3 region: CASSLTGQTLTSTDTQYF. The CDR3 DNA follows: TGTGCCAGCAGTTTAACGGGACAGACCTTAACTTCCACAGATACGCAGTATTTT.

As concerns this clone: Other DNA sequences within the sample encode an identical CDR3. The chain links TRBV5-1 to TRBJ2-1; D remains ambiguous. CDR3 length equals 12 residues. Germline CDR1 is SGHRS and CDR2 is YFSETQ. V was clipped by 0 bases and J by 7 bases, with 5 bases between them. The CDR3 nucleotides are TGCGCCAGCAGCTTGGGAGTGAATGAGCAGTTCTTC. Its protein is CASSLGVNEQFF.

This chain connects TRBV7-6 to TRBJ1-1; possible D gene TRBD1, 6 bases. Trimming removed 1 base at V and 0 bases at J, with 12 bases between. The CDR3 runs 16 residues. CDR1 is SGHVS, CDR2 FNYEAQ, per germline. CDR3 sequence (DNA): TGTGCCAGCAGCTTAGGCAGGGGCCCGATGAACACTGAAGCTTTCTTT. Encoded protein: CASSLGRGPMNTEAFF.

The CDR3 DNA reads TGCGCCAGCAGCACCTTCCGGGACAGGAACACCGGGGAGCTGTTTTTT. Its translation is CASSTFRDRNTGELFF. This chain uses TRBV5-1 with TRBJ2-2; 7 bases are a match to TRBD1. With 4 bases clipped from V and 1 base from J, the junction kept 7 bases outside the gene matches. The CDR3 is made up of 16 amino acids. Germline CDR1 reads SGHRS; CDR2 reads YFSETQ.

The rearrangement links TRBV15 to TRBJ2-7; no reliable D call. The CDR3 length is 15 residues. The V gene's germline CDR1 is LNHNV and CDR2 YYDKDF (reference sequence). The V end lost 5 bases, the J end lost 5 bases, and 19 bases lay between the germline ends. In DNA form, the CDR3 reads TGTGCCACCAGCTCCCGGGCAGCCGCTTTGCACGAGCAGTACTTC. This gives the protein CATSSRAAALHEQYF.

J is TRBJ2-3 and V is TRBV9; D uncertain. Deletions cut 0 bases from V and 6 bases from J, with 8 bases between. CDR1 is SGDLS and CDR2 is YYNGEE in the germline V gene. The CDR3 sequence is 13 residues long. The CDR3 DNA sequence: TGTGCCAGCAGCGTAGCGTTTCGGGATACGCAGTATTTT. Its protein product is CASSVAFRDTQYF.

Worth noting for this clone: The same CDR3 can be traced to other DNA sequences in this sample. J is TRBJ1-2 and V is TRBV27; D unclear. This CDR3 contains 14 residues. The germline V gene has CDR1 MNHEY and CDR2 SMNVEV (reference sequence). V shed 0 bases and J shed 2 bases, with 7 bases lying between them. The CDR3 protein is CASSLSRGNYGYTF. In nucleotides, the CDR3 is TGTGCCAGCAGTTTATCGAGAGGGAACTATGGCTACACCTTC.

The chain employs TRBV7-9 and TRBJ2-2; D gene unclear. The CDR3 is 15 amino acids. From germline, CDR1 is SEHNR and CDR2 FQNEAQ (reference sequence). The V and J ends lost 6 bases and 6 bases respectively, with 17 bases between them. DNA of the CDR3: TGTGCCAGCAGTCTGCTACGCCCCGGCGCCGGGGAGCTGTTTTTT. Translated: CASSLLRPGAGELFF.

The CDR3 region is CASSLRLEWGERGYEQYF. The CDR3 DNA follows: TGTGCCAGCAGCTTAAGGTTGGAATGGGGGGAGCGAGGATACGAGCAGTACTTC. The V gene is TRBV7-9, the J gene TRBJ2-7; D possibly corresponds to TRBD2 (6 bases). The germline gives CDR1 SEHNR, CDR2 FQNEAQ (reference sequence). V was clipped by 2 bases and J by 4 bases, with 24 bases between them. The CDR3 contains 18 residues.

V usage is TRBV9 and J usage is TRBJ1-1, with D uncertain. The germline V gene has CDR1 SGDLS and CDR2 YYNGEE. The CDR3 consists of 15 residues. Trimming cost V 4 bases and J 2 bases, with 15 bases left between them. CDR3 sequence reads: CASSSHLGPNTEAFF. The CDR3 DNA reads as TGTGCCAGCAGCTCTCACCTGGGCCCCAACACTGAAGCTTTCTTT. The entire variable domain, with the rest obtained from reference TRBV9 and TRBJ1-1, is as follows: DSGVTQTPKHLITATGQRVTLRCSPRSGDLSVYWYQQSLDQGLQFLIQYYNGEERAKGNILERFSAQQFPDLHSELNLSSLELGDSALYFCASSSHLGPNTEAFFGQGTRLTVV.

The chain combines TRBV25-1 with TRBJ2-3; 9 nucleotides match TRBD1. J gave up 5 bases and V 3 bases, and 15 bases lay outside the gene matches. Germline loops: CDR1 MGHDK, CDR2 SYGVNS. This CDR3 has 18 amino acids. The CDR3 sequence is CASSETPGQGPAGDTQYF. In nucleotides, the CDR3 is TGTGCCAGCAGTGAGACCCCGGGACAGGGCCCCGCAGGAGATACGCAGTATTTT.

This chain joins TRBV7-9 and TRBJ2-1, with TRBD2 identical over 10 bases. Germline CDR1 reads SEHNR; CDR2 reads FQNEAQ (reference sequence). Germline trimming cut 7 bases from V and 8 bases from J; bases unmatched to any gene: 14. CDR3 length: 16 residues. The CDR3 DNA sequence: TGTGCCAGCACCCCCCAGCTAGCGGGAGTTTACGATGAGCAGTTCTTC. Amino acids: CASTPQLAGVYDEQFF.

CDR3 loop: CAWVPGLAENGELFF. In DNA, the CDR3 is TGTGCCTGGGTCCCGGGACTAGCGGAAAACGGGGAGCTGTTTTTT. The J gene is TRBJ2-2, the V gene TRBV30; 11 bases are a match to TRBD2. The V segment lost 5 bases and the J segment 7 bases; nucleotides outside the gene matches: 9. CDR3 length equals 15 residues. Germline loops: CDR1 GTSNPN, CDR2 SVGIG (reference sequence).

The chain carries TRBV28 and TRBJ1-1; tentatively, D is TRBD1 (6 bases). Germline V gene lookup returns CDR1 MDHEN and CDR2 SYDVKM. Trimming cost V 8 bases and J 6 bases, with 19 bases left between them. The CDR3 covers 14 residues. CDR3 in amino acids: CASSQGRRLAEAFF. The DNA of the CDR3 is TGTGCCAGCTCGCAGGGGCGTCGTTTGGCTGAAGCTTTCTTT. The variable domain in full, with the rest retrieved from reference TRBV28 and TRBJ1-1, is DVKVTQSSRYLVKRTGEKVFLECVQDMDHENMFWYRQDPGLGLRLIYFSYDVKMKEKGDIPEGYSVSREKKERFSLILESASTNQTSMYLCASSQGRRLAEAFFGQGTRLTVV.

The DNA of the CDR3 is TGTGCCAGCAGCTACGGACTAGAGGGGTACGAGCAGTACTTC. Amino acid sequence: CASSYGLEGYEQYF. The chain combines TRBV7-2 with TRBJ2-7; TRBD2 agrees at 7 bases. The V gene end was trimmed by 4 bases and the J gene end by 4 bases; junction bases not matched to a gene: 7. The CDR3 has 14 amino acids. Germline V gene data show CDR1 as SGHTA and CDR2 as FQGNSA.